The 22 T cell receptor beta chains below were found in one sample sequenced in a study of cytomegalovirus exposure and HLA in healthy donors. This PCR relied on a set of 60 Vbeta primers and 13 Jbeta primers. Repertoires were generated with immunoSEQ multiplex PCR, while TCRdb's copy carries only in-frame clones and drops some. This table has some 150,000 clones, about 83% appearing once. Specimen: PBMCs. The source of these receptors is a woman in her forties in good health and CMV-seronegative.

V is TRBV4-1 and J is TRBJ2-5; 7 nucleotides align to TRBD2. Germline-derived CDR1 and CDR2 are MGHRA and YSYEKL. V trimming: 1 base; J trimming: 4 bases; junction bases outside the gene matches: 9. The CDR3 length is 16 residues. CDR3 sequence: CASSQVGGELSETQYF. CDR3 in DNA: TGCGCCAGCAGCCAAGTGGGAGGGGAACTCTCAGAGACCCAGTACTTC.

The DNA for the CDR3 is TGTGCCAGCAGCTCCCCCGGGACAGGGGGTGTGTATGGCTACACCTTC. It is translated as CASSSPGTGGVYGYTF. J is TRBJ1-2 and V is TRBV5-4; the match to TRBD1 covers 11 bases. The V gene end was trimmed by 3 bases and the J gene end by 5 bases; junction bases not matched to a gene: 9. This CDR3 has 16 amino acids. The V gene's germline CDR1 is SGHNT and CDR2 YYREEE (reference sequence).

This rearrangement joins TRBV7-8 to TRBJ2-5; 11 bases align to TRBD1. Per the germline V gene, CDR1 is SGHVS and CDR2 is FQNEAQ. The CDR3 totals 17 residues. The V gene end was trimmed by 5 bases and the J gene end by 5 bases; junction bases not matched to a gene: 13. Here the CDR3 DNA reads TGTGCCAGCAGCCCCTGGGACAGGGGGGTAAGGGGGGAGACCCAGTACTTC. Its protein product is CASSPWDRGVRGETQYF.

The chain carries TRBV29-1 and TRBJ1-2; D unresolved. Germline V gives CDR1 SQVTM, CDR2 ANQGSEA. The CDR3 is made up of 11 amino acids. Trimming took 5 bases from V and 7 from J, leaving 11 bases between them. Here the CDR3 DNA reads TGCAGCGTTCTCGCAGGCGTTGGCTACACCTTC. It codes for CSVLAGVGYTF.

V and J are TRBV10-3 and TRBJ1-3; 9 nucleotides align to TRBD1. Germline V gene data show CDR1 as ENHRY and CDR2 as SYGVKD. This CDR3 region has 15 residues. The V gene end was trimmed by 6 bases and the J gene end by 3 bases; junction bases not matched to a gene: 6. CDR3 in DNA: TGTGCCATCAGCCCACAGGGGGCGCGTGGAAACACCATATATTTT. It yields the protein CAISPQGARGNTIYF.

V usage is TRBV7-9 and J usage is TRBJ1-1; D is uncertain. The V end was cut by 3 bases, the J end by 3 bases, with 11 bases between. The CDR3 runs to 14 residues. Germline V gives CDR1 SEHNR, CDR2 FQNEAQ (reference sequence). In DNA, the CDR3 is TGTGCCAGCAGCTTCGAGGCCCCCTACACTGAAGCTTTCTTT. This sequence encodes CASSFEAPYTEAFF.

The genes are TRBV4-1 and TRBJ2-7, with a possible D match to TRBD1 (5 bases). The CDR3 totals 15 residues. Germline V gene lookup returns CDR1 MGHRA and CDR2 YSYEKL. V lost 0 bases and J lost 2, with 11 bases in between. The CDR3 DNA reads TGCGCCAGCAGCCAAGACAGGGCCGCACCCTACGAGCAGTACTTC. Translating it yields CASSQDRAAPYEQYF.

The chain carries TRBV19 and TRBJ1-2, with D possibly matching TRBD1 (5 bases). The CDR3 is 16 amino acids. Trimming shortened V by 3 bases and J by 2 bases, and 16 bases separated the two germline ends. Looked up from germline, CDR1 is LNHDA and CDR2 is SQIVND (reference sequence). Here the CDR3 DNA reads TGTGCCAGTAGTATTCAAAGTACAGGCTCAAACTATGGCTACACCTTC. It codes for CASSIQSTGSNYGYTF.

V usage is TRBV2 and J usage is TRBJ2-7, with 11 positions matching TRBD2. The CDR3 has 16 residues. V was pared by 3 bases and J by 2 bases, with 6 bases of the junction left unmatched. Germline-derived CDR1 and CDR2 are SNHLY and FYNNEI. The DNA of the CDR3 is TGTGCCAGCAGTGAGTTCCTAGCGGGAGGACCCTACGAGCAGTACTTC. As protein: CASSEFLAGGPYEQYF.

J is TRBJ1-5 and V is TRBV27, with a weak D call TRBD1 (6 bases). The ends were cut back, 6 bases at V and 1 base at J, with 19 bases in the middle. The germline CDR1 and CDR2 sequences are MNHEY and SMNVEV (reference sequence). The CDR3 length is 17 residues. The CDR3: CASSPSWGHASNQPQHF. The CDR3 DNA sequence: TGTGCCAGCAGCCCCTCTTGGGGGCACGCCAGCAATCAGCCCCAGCATTTT.

This chain joins TRBV5-1 and TRBJ1-4, with 8 bases identical to TRBD1. V was clipped by 3 bases and J by 13 bases; unmatched bases: 14. The CDR3 extends over 15 amino acids. CDR1 is SGHRS and CDR2 is YFSETQ in the germline V gene. CDR3 nucleotide sequence: TGCGCCAGCAGCTCAGGTCGGACAGGGTTAAAAGGACTGTTTTTT. This translates into CASSSGRTGLKGLFF.

J is TRBJ1-2 and V is TRBV6-6; 8 nucleotides agree with TRBD1. The germline CDR1 and CDR2 sequences are MNHNY and SVGAGI (reference sequence). The trim removed 5 bases at V and 2 bases at J, leaving 7 bases unmatched. The CDR3 has 15 amino acids. CDR3 protein: CASSLDRALNYGYTF. The CDR3 DNA follows: TGTGCCAGCAGTCTGGACAGGGCCTTAAACTATGGCTACACCTTC.

The chain is built from TRBV5-8 and TRBJ1-4, with D maybe TRBD1 (5 bases). The CDR3 contains 15 residues. Trimming removed 4 bases from V and 4 bases from J, with 14 bases in between. Germline CDR1 SGHTS, CDR2 YDEGEE. CDR3 protein: CASSHRRALNEKLFF. The CDR3 DNA reads as TGTGCCAGCAGCCACCGCAGGGCACTTAATGAAAAACTGTTTTTT.

The CDR3 region is CASSTVDYGYTF. The DNA for the CDR3 is TGTGCCAGCAGCACGGTAGACTATGGCTACACCTTC. The chain links TRBV7-9 to TRBJ1-2; D remains unclear. V was pared by 5 bases and J by 3 bases, with 7 bases between. CDR1 and CDR2 from the germline V gene are SEHNR and FQNEAQ (reference sequence). The CDR3 consists of 12 residues.

This chain connects TRBV4-2 to TRBJ1-2, with TRBD1 matching over 10 bases. V lost 1 base to trimming and J lost 4 bases; unmatched junction nucleotides: 9. The CDR3 extends over 17 amino acids. From germline, CDR1 is LGHNA and CDR2 YNFKEQ. This chain's CDR3 is CASSQGGLGQGIYGYTF. DNA of the CDR3: TGTGCCAGCAGCCAAGGAGGTTTGGGACAGGGGATCTATGGCTACACCTTC.

The chain has TRBV27 and TRBJ1-1; TRBD1 is a possible D gene (5 bases). Germline assignment: CDR1 MNHEY and CDR2 SMNVEV (reference sequence). CDR3 length equals 13 residues. V shed 2 bases and J shed 3 bases, with 7 bases lying between them. The CDR3 coding sequence is TGTGCCAGCAGTTTAGACAGAGACACTGAAGCTTTCTTT. It specifies CASSLDRDTEAFF.

The gene calls are TRBV5-1 and TRBJ2-1; 7 nucleotides match TRBD1. This CDR3 has 17 residues. Losses at the gene ends were 3 bases for V and 0 bases for J; bases not matched to a gene: 9. Germline assignment: CDR1 SGHRS and CDR2 YFSETQ. The CDR3 DNA reads TGCGCCAGCAGCTACTCGACAGGGTTGAGCTCCTACAATGAGCAGTTCTTC. This codes for CASSYSTGLSSYNEQFF.

The genes are TRBV2 and TRBJ2-7; 8 bases are a match to TRBD1. The CDR3 covers 15 residues. Germline trimming cut 3 bases from V and 2 bases from J; bases unmatched to any gene: 6. CDR1 and CDR2 (germline): SNHLY, FYNNEI. CDR3 region: CASSEPGQAAYEQYF. The CDR3 DNA is TGTGCCAGCAGTGAGCCGGGACAGGCAGCCTACGAGCAGTACTTC.

The chain recombines TRBV27 with TRBJ1-5, with 9 bases that match TRBD1. Germline assignment: CDR1 MNHEY and CDR2 SMNVEV (reference sequence). The CDR3 contains 14 residues. Trimming at V came to 3 bases and at J to 6 bases, leaving 3 bases not matched to a gene. The CDR3 DNA reads TGTGCCAGCAGTTTGGGGACAGGGATTCAGCCCCAGCATTTT. Its translation: CASSLGTGIQPQHF.

The chain links TRBV5-1 to TRBJ1-1, with unresolved D. V was pared by 2 bases and J by 1 base, with 9 bases between. Looked up from germline, CDR1 is SGHRS and CDR2 is YFSETQ. The CDR3 is 14 residues long. In DNA, the CDR3 is TGCGCCAGCAGCTTTGACAAGCCGAACACTGAAGCTTTCTTT. Translating gives CASSFDKPNTEAFF.

This clone is a singleton in its sample. The chain joins TRBV5-1 to TRBJ1-1; the D is unclear. Germline CDR1 SGHRS, CDR2 YFSETQ. Trimming took 0 bases from V and 4 from J, leaving 7 bases between them. CDR3 size: 13 residues. The CDR3 DNA reads as TGCGCCAGCAGCTTGGAGGAGTTCACTGAAGCTTTCTTT. It is translated as CASSLEEFTEAFF. The full variable domain, in which reference TRBV5-1 and TRBJ1-1 provide the parts outside the CDR3, is KAGVTQTPRYLIKTRGQQVTLSCSPISGHRSVSWYQQTPGQGLQFLFEYFSETQRNKGNFPGRFSGRQFSNSRSEMNVSTLELGDSALYLCASSLEEFTEAFFGQGTRLTVV.

This chain links TRBV4-1 with TRBJ1-1, with 7 bases identical to TRBD1. Looked up from germline, CDR1 is MGHRA and CDR2 is YSYEKL. V lost 0 bases and J lost 3; bases outside the gene matches: 4. This CDR3 contains 15 residues. The CDR3 sequence is CASSQEVTGDTEAFF. DNA for the CDR3: TGCGCCAGCAGCCAAGAAGTCACAGGGGACACTGAAGCTTTCTTT.